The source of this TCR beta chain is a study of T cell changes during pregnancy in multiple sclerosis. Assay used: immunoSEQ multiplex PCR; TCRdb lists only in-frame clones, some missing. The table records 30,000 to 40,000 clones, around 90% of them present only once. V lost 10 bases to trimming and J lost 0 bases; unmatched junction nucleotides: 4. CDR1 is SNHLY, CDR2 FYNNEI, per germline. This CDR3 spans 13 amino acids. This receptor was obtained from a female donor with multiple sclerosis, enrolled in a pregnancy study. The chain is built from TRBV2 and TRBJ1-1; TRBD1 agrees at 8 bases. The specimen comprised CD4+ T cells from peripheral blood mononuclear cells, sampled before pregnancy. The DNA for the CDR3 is TGTGCCATCCAGGGGGCTGTGAACACTGAAGCTTTCTTT. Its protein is CAIQGAVNTEAFF.